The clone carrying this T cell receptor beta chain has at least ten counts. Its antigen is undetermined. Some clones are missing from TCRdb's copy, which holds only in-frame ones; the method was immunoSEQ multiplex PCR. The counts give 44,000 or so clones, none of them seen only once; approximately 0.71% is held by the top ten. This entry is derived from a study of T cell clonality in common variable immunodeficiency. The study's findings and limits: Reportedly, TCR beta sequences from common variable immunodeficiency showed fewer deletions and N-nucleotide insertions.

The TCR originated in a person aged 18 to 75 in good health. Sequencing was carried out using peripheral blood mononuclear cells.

CDR3 sequence reads: CASNPRAQGAAEAFF. Partial CDR3 DNA: TGTGCCAGTAACCCAAGGGCCCAGGGGGCCGCTGAA. The rearrangement joins TRBV19 to TRBJ1-1, with 8 nucleotides matching TRBD1. The CDR3 extends 3 residues past the end of the read, so its final part is completed from the germline J gene. CDR1 LNHDA and CDR2 SQIVND come from the germline V gene (reference sequence). After removal of 7 bases from V and 6 bases from J, the junction contained 13 bases not matched to a gene. This CDR3 comprises 15 residues.